These T cell receptor beta chains were read from a single sample in a study of T-cell memory formation after mild COVID-19. In TCRdb, the 5' RACE reads were re-called with MiXCR into one record per CDR3 protein. The sample lists approximately 210,000 distinct CDR3 sequences; under 30% were seen once. Sequencing was done on a sample of PBMCs or a T cell subset sorted from them (not recorded which). All receptors come from an adult woman who had mild COVID-19 (a few samples of this study predate the infection). Cell type and time point are not known. Both conserved end residues are part of each CDR3. Each record gives: D gene, clone size, CDR3 length, V gene, J gene, CDR3 protein, CDR3 DNA. D genes are given only for firm matches. Only some rows state a clone size, as once, few, many or a class for expanded clones.

>-|few|14|TRBV7-9|TRBJ2-3
CASSFGPREDTQYF
TGTGCCAGCAGCTTCGGTCCTCGGGAAGATACGCAGTATTTT
>-|few|12|TRBV14|TRBJ2-7
CASSPGPGEQYF
TGTGCCAGCAGCCCCGGTCCTGGCGAGCAGTACTTC
>-|-|14|TRBV28|TRBJ2-7
CASSLGGASYEQYF
TGTGCCAGCAGCCTAGGTGGAGCCTCCTACGAGCAGTACTTC
>-|-|16|TRBV30|TRBJ2-1
CAWSVRGGASYNEQFF
TGTGCCTGGAGTGTACGAGGGGGGGCCTCCTACAATGAGCAGTTCTTC
>-|-|12|TRBV12-3/TRBV12-4|TRBJ2-7
CASSFGLNEQYF
TGTGCCAGCAGTTTCGGGCTCAACGAGCAGTACTTC
>-|once|16|TRBV14|TRBJ2-3
CASSQVRQGPTDTQYF
TGTGCCAGCAGCCAAGTACGGCAGGGGCCCACAGATACGCAGTATTTT
>-|-|15|TRBV18|TRBJ2-1
CASSPSGEFGTEQFF
TGTGCCAGCTCACCATCCGGAGAATTTGGGACTGAGCAGTTCTTC
>TRBD2|few|17|TRBV4-1|TRBJ2-5
CASSRVPGLLSGETQYF
TGCGCCAGCAGCCGCGTCCCGGGACTTCTTAGCGGGGAGACCCAGTACTTC
>-|-|14|TRBV12-3/TRBV12-4|TRBJ2-3
CASSFSGRGDTQYF
TGTGCCAGCAGTTTTAGTGGAAGGGGAGATACGCAGTATTTT
>-|-|18|TRBV5-5|TRBJ2-2
CASSPTRGAQANTGELFF
TGTGCCAGCAGCCCCACGAGGGGGGCCCAAGCGAACACCGGGGAGCTGTTTTTT
>TRBD1|few|18|TRBV2|TRBJ2-7
CASSGGPRDRGTGYEQYF
TGTGCCAGCAGTGGAGGCCCCAGGGACAGGGGAACGGGGTACGAGCAGTACTTC
>TRBD2|few|20|TRBV27|TRBJ2-3
CASSLFGTSGSPFHTDTQYF
TGTGCCAGCAGTTTATTCGGGACTAGCGGGAGCCCTTTTCACACAGATACGCAGTATTTT